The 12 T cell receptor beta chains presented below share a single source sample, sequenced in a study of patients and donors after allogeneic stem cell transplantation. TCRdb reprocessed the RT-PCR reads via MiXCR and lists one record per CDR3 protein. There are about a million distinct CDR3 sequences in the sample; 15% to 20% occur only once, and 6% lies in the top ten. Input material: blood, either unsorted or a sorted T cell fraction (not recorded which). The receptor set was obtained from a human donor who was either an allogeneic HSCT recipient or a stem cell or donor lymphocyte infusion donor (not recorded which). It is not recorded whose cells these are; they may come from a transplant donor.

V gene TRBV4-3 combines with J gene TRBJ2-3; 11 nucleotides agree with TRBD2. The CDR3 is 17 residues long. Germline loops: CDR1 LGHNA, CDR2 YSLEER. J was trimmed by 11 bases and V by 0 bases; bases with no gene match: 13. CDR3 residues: CASSQDGVLAGDVVQYF. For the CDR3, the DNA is TGCGCCAGCAGCCAAGATGGAGTACTAGCGGGGGATGTGGTGCAGTATTTT.

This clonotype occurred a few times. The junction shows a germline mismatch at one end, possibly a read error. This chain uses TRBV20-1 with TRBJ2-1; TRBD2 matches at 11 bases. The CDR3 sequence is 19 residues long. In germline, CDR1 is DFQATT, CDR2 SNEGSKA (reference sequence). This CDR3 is CSVRGSSGRAGEDYNEQFF. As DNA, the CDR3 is TGCAGTGTTAGAGGTAGTAGCGGGAGGGCCGGGGAGGACTACAATGAGCAGTTCTTC.

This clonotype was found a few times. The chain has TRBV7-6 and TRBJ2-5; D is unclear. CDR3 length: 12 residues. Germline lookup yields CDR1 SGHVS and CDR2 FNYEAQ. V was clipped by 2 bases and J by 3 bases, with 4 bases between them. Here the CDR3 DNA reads TGTGCCAGCAGCTTATACGAAGAGACCCAGTACTTC. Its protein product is CASSLYEETQYF.

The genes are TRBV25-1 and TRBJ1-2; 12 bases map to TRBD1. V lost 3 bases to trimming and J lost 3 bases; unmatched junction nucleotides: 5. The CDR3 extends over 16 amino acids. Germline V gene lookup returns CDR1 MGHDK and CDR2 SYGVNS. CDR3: CASSEIGTGGDYGYTF. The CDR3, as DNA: TGTGCCAGCAGTGAGATAGGGACAGGGGGCGACTATGGCTACACCTTC.

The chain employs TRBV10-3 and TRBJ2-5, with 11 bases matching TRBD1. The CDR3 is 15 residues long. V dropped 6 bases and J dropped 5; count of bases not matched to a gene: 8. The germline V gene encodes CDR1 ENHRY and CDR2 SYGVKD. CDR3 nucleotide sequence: TGTGCCATCAGCTCTAGGGACAGGGGGACTGAGACCCAGTACTTC. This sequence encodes CAISSRDRGTETQYF.

CDR3 DNA: TGCGCCAGCAGCTTGGGCAGTACTAATGAGCAGTTCTTC. Amino acid sequence: CASSLGSTNEQFF. The chain is built from TRBV5-1 and TRBJ2-1; D is unresolved. Trimming took 0 bases from V and 7 from J, leaving 8 bases between them. Germline lookup yields CDR1 SGHRS and CDR2 YFSETQ. This CDR3 contains 13 residues.

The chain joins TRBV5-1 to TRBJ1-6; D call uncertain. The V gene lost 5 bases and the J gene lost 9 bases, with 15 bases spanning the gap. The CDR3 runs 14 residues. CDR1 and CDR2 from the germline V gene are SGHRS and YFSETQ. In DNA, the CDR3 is TGCGCCAGCAGGGCGGGAACTTCTATTTCACCCCTCCACTTT. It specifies CASRAGTSISPLHF.

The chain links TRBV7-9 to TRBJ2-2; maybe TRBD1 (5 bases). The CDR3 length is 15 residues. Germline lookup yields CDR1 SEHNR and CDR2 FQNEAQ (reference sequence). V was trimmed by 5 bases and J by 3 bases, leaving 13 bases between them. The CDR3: CASSAMTVYTGELFF. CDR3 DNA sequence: TGTGCCAGCAGCGCTATGACAGTTTACACCGGGGAGCTGTTTTTT. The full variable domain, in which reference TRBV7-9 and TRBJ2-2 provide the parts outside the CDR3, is DTGVSQNPRHKITKRGQNVTFRCDPISEHNRLYWYRQTLGQGPEFLTYFQNEAQLEKSRLLSDRFSAERPKGSFSTLEIQRTEQGDSAMYLCASSAMTVYTGELFFGEGSRLTVL.

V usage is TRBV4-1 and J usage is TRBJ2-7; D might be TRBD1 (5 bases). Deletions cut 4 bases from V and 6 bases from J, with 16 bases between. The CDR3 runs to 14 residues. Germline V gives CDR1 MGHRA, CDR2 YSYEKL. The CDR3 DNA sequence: TGCGCCAGCAGCCCTCATGGACACTGGGGCGAGCAGTACTTC. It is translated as CASSPHGHWGEQYF.

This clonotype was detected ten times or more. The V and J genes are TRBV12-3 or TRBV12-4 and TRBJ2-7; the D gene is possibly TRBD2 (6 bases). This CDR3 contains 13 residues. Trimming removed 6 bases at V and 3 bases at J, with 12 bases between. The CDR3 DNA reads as TGTGCCAGCAGCCGTGGGGGGTTCTACGAGCAGTACTTC. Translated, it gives CASSRGGFYEQYF.

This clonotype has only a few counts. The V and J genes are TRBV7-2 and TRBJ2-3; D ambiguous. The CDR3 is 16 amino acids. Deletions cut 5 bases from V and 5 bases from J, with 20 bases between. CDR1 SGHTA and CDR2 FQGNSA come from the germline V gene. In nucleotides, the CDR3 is TGTGCCAGCAGCCCTCAGGTCAACGCTATAGGAGATACGCAGTATTTT. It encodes CASSPQVNAIGDTQYF.

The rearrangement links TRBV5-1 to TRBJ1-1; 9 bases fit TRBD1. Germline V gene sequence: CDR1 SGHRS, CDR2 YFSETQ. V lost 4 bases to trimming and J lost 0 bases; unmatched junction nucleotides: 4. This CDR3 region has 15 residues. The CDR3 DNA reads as TGCGCCAGCAGCGTGGACAGGGGAATGAACACTGAAGCTTTCTTT. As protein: CASSVDRGMNTEAFF.